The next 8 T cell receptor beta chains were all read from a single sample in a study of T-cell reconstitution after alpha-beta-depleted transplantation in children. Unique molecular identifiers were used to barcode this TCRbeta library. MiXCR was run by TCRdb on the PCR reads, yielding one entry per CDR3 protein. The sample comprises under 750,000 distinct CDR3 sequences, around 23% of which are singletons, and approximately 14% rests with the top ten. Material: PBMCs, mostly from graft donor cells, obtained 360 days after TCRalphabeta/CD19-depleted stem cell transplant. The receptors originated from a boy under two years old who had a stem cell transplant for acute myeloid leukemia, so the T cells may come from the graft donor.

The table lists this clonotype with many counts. The CDR3 is CASSQGQGISYEQYF. The CDR3 nucleotides are TGCGCCAGCAGCCAAGGACAGGGGATTTCCTACGAGCAGTACTTC. This rearrangement joins TRBV4-3 to TRBJ2-7, with 8 nucleotides matching TRBD1. The CDR3 loop spans 15 amino acids. Germline CDR1 is LGHNA and CDR2 is YSLEER. With V trimmed by 1 base and J by 1 base, 3 bases remained unmatched.

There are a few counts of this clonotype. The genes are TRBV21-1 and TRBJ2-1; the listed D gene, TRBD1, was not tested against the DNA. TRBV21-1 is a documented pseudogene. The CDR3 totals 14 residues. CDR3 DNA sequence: TGTGCCAGCTCCGTCAGGGAACACTACAATGAGCAGTTCTTC. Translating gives CASSVREHYNEQFF.

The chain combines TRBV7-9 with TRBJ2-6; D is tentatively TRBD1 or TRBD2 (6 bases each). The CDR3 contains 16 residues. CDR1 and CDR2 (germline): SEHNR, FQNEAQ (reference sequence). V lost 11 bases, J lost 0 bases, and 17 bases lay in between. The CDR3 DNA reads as TGTGCCGGGACTCGCCAGGGGACCTCTGGGGCCAACGTCCTGACTTTC. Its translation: CAGTRQGTSGANVLTF.

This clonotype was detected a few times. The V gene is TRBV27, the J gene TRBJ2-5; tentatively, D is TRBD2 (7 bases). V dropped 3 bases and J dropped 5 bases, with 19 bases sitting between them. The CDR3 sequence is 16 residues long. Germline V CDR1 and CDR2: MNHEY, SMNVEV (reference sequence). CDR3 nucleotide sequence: TGTGCCAGCAGTTTGGTGGGGGGGCCCTACGCGGAGACCCAGTACTTC. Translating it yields CASSLVGGPYAETQYF.

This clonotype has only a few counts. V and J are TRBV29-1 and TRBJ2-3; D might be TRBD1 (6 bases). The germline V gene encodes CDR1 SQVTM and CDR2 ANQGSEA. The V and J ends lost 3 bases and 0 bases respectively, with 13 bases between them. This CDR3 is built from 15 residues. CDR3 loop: CSVEGTFTSTDTQYF. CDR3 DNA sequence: TGCAGCGTTGAGGGGACATTTACTAGCACAGATACGCAGTATTTT.

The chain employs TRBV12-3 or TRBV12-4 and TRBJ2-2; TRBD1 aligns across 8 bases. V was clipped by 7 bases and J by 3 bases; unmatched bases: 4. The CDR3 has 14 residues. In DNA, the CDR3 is TGTGCCAGCAAAGTGACAGGGGACACCGGGGAGCTGTTTTTT. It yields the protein CASKVTGDTGELFF.

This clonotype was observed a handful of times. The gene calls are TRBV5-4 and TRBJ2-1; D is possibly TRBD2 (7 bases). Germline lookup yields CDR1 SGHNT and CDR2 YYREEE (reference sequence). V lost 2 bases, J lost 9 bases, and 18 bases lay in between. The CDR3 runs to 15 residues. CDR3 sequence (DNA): TGTGCCAGCAGCTTCGGGGGGCTATTAGTCGGTGAGCAGTTCTTC. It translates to CASSFGGLLVGEQFF.

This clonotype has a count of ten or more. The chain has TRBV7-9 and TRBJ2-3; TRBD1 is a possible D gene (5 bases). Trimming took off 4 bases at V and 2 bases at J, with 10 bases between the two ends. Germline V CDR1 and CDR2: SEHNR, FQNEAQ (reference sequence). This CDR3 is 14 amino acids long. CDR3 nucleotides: TGTGCCAGCAGCTCCAGGGTACCCACAGATACGCAGTATTTT. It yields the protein CASSSRVPTDTQYF.